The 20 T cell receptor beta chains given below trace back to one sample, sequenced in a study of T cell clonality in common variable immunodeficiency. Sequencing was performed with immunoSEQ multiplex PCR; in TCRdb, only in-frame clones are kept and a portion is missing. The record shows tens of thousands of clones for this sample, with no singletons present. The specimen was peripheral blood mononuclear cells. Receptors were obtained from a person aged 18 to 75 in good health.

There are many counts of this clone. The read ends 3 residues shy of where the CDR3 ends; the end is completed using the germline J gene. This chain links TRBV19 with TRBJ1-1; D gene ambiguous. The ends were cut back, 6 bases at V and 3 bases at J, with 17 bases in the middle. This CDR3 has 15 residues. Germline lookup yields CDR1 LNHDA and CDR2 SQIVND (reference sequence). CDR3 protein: CASSQNWRADTEAFF. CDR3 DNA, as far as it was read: TGTGCCAGTAGCCAGAATTGGAGGGCTGACACTGAA.

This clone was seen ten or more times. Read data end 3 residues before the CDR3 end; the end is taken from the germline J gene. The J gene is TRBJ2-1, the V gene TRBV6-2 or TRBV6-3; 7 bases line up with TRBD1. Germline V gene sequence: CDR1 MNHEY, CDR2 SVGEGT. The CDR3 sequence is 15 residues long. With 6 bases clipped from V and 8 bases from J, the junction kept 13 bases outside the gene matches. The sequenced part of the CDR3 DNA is TGTGCCAGCAGGGATGACAGGGTGCTCCTTCATGAG. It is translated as CASRDDRVLLHE. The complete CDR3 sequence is CASRDDRVLLHEQFF.

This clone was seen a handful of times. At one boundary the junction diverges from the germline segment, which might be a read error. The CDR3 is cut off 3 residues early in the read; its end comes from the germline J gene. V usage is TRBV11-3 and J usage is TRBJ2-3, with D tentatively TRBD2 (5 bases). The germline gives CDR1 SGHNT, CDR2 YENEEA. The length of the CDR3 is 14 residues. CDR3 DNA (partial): TGTGCCAACAGCGGCGGAACTTTACCTGATACG. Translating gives CANSGGTLPDT. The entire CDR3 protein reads CANSGGTLPDTQYF.

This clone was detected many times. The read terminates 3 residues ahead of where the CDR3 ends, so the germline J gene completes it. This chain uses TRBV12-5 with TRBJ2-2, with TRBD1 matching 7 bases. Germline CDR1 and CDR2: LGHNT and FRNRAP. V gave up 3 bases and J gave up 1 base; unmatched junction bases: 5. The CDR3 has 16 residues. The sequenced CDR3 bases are TGTGCTAGTGGTTTAGCCCGGGACAGGAACACCGGGGAG. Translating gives CASGLARDRNTGE. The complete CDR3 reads CASGLARDRNTGELFF.

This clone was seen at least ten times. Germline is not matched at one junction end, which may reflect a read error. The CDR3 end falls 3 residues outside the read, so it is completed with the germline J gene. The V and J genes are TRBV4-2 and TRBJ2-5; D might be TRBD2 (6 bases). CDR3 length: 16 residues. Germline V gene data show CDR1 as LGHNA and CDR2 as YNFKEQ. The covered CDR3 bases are TGCGCCAGCAGCCAAGATTTGTCGACTAGCCAAGAGACC. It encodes CASSQDLSTSQET. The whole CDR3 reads CASSQDLSTSQETQYF.

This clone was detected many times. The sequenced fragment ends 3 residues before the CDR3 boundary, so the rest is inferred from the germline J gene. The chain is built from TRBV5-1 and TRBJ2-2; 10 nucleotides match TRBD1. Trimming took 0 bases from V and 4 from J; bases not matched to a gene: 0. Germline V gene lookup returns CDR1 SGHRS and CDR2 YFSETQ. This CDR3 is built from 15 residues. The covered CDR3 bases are TGCGCCAGCAGCTTGGGGACAGGGGGCACCGGGGAG. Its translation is CASSLGTGGTGE. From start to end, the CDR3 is CASSLGTGGTGELFF.

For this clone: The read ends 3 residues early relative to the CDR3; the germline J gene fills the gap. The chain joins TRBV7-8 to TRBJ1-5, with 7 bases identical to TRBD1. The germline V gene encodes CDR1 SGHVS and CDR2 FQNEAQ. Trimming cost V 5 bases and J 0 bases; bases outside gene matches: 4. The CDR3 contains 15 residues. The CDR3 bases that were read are TGTGCCAGCAGCCCGGGACAGTATAGCAATCAGCCC. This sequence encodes CASSPGQYSNQP. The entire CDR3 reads CASSPGQYSNQPQHF.

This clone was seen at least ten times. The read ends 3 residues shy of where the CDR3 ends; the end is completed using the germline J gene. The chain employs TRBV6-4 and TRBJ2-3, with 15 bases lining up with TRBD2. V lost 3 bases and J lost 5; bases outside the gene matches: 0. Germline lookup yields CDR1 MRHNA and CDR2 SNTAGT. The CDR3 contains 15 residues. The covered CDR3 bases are TGTGCCAGCAGTGAGGGACTAGCGGGAGGAGATACG. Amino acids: CASSEGLAGGDT. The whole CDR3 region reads CASSEGLAGGDTQYF.

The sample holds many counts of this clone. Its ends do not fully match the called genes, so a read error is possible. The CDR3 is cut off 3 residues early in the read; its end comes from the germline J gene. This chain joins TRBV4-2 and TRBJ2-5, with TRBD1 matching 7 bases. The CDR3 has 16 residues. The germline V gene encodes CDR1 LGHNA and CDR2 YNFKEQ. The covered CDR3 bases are TGTGCCAGCAACCAAAACAGGGGTTTGCTTGGAGAGACC. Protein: CASNQNRGLLGET. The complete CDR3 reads CASNQNRGLLGETQYF.

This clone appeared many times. CDR3 sequence: CAAALVANEQFF. Incomplete CDR3 DNA: TGTGCCGCCGCCCTAGTCGCCAATGAG. The chain joins TRBV6-2 or TRBV6-3 to TRBJ2-1, with no clear D. The CDR3 end lies 3 residues beyond the end of the read and is filled in from the germline J gene. V was pared by 11 bases and J by 6 bases, with 14 bases between. The germline V gene encodes CDR1 MNHEY and CDR2 SVGEGT. CDR3 length equals 12 residues.

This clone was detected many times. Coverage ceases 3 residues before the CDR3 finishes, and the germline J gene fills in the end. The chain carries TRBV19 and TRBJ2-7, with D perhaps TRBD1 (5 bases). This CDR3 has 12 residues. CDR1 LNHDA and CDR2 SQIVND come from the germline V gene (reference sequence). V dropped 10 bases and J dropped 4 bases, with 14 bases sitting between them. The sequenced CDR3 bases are TGTGCCACCAGTCCGCAGGGATACGAG. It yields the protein CATSPQGYE. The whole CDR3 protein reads CATSPQGYEQYF.

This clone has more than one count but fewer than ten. The CDR3 is CASSSQGAGEKLFF. Incomplete CDR3 DNA: TGTGCCAGCAGCTCACAGGGGGCGGGAGAAAAA. This chain links TRBV7-8 with TRBJ1-4, with TRBD1 identical over 9 bases. The sequenced fragment ends 3 residues before the CDR3 boundary, so the rest is inferred from the germline J gene. CDR3 size: 14 residues. After removal of 4 bases from V and 8 bases from J, the junction contained 5 bases not matched to a gene. Germline V gives CDR1 SGHVS, CDR2 FQNEAQ.

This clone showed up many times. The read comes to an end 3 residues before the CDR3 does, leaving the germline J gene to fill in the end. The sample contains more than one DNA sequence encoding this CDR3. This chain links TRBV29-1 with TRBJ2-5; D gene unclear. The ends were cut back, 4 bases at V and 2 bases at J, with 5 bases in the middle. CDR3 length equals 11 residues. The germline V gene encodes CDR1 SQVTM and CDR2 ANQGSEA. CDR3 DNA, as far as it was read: TGCAGCGTTGCCCCACAAGAGACC. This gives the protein CSVAPQET. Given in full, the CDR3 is CSVAPQETQYF. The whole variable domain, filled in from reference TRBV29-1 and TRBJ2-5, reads SAVISQKPSRDICQRGTSLTIQCQVDSQVTMMFWYRQQPGQSLTLIATANQGSEATYESGFVIDKFPISRPNLTFSTLTVSNMSPEDSSIYLCSVAPQETQYFGPGTRLLVL.

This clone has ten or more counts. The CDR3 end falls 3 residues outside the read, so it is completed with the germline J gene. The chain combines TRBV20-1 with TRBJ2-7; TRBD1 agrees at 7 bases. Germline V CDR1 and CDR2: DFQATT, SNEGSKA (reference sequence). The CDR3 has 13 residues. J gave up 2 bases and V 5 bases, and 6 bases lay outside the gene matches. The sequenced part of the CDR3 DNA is TGCAGTGCTTGGGGACAGCGAACCTACGAG. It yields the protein CSAWGQRTYE. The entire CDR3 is CSAWGQRTYEQYF.

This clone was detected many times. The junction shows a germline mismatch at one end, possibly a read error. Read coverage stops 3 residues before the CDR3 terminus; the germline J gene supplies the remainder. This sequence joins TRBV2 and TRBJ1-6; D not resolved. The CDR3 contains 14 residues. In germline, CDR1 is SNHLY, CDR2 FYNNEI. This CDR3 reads CASSEESRYSPLHF. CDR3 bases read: TGTGCCAGCAGCGAAGAGAGTCGGTATTCACCC.

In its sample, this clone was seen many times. This CDR3 reads CASSTGYEQYF. The sequenced part of the CDR3 DNA is TGTGCCAGCAGCACAGGGTACGAG. V gene TRBV7-9 combines with J gene TRBJ2-7; D may be TRBD1 (6 bases). With the read ending 3 residues before the CDR3 end, the germline J gene is used to fill in that end. The CDR3 has 11 amino acids. V was shortened by 5 bases and J by 4 bases, with 6 bases between the two germline ends. Germline CDR1 reads SEHNR; CDR2 reads FQNEAQ (reference sequence).

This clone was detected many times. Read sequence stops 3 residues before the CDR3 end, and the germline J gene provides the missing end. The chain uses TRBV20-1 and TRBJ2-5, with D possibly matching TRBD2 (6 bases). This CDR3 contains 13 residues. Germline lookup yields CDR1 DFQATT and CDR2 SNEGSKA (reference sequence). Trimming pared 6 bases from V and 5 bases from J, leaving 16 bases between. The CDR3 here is CSAKGSGWETQYF. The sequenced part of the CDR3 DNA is TGCAGTGCCAAAGGGAGCGGGTGGGAGACC.

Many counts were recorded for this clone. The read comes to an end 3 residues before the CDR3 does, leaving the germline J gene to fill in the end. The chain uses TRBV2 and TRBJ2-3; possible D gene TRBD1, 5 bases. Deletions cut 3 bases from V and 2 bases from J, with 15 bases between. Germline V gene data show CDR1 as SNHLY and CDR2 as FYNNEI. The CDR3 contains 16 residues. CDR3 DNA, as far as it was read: TGTGCCAGCAGTGAGGGTGACAGTAGAATCACAGATACG. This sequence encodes CASSEGDSRITDT. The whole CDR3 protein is CASSEGDSRITDTQYF.

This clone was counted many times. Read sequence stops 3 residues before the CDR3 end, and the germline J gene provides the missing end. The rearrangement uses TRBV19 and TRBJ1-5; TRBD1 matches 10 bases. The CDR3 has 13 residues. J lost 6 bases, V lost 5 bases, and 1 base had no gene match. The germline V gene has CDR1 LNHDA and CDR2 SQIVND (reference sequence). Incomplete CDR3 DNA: TGTGCCAGTAGTTGGGACAGGGGTCAGCCC. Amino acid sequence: CASSWDRGQP. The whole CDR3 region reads CASSWDRGQPQHF.

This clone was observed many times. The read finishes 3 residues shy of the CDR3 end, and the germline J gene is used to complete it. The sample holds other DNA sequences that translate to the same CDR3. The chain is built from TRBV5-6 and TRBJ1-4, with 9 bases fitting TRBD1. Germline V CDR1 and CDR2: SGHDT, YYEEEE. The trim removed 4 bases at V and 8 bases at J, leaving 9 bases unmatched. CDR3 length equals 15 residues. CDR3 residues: CASSGIQGAREKLFF. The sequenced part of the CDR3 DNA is TGTGCCAGCAGCGGGATACAGGGGGCACGGGAAAAA.